This record looks at one T cell receptor beta chain sequence and its context. The sample is drawn from a study of T cell responses to AZD1222 COVID-19 vaccine. This table comes from immunoSEQ multiplex PCR, and its TCRdb copy is limited to in-frame clones, with some not included. The sample holds more than 85,000 clones; roughly 90% are singletons and the top ten take 15%. The V gene lost 5 bases and the J gene lost 3 bases, with 14 bases spanning the gap. The CDR3 spans 14 residues. Germline V gives CDR1 LGHDT, CDR2 YNNKEL (reference sequence). The source material was peripheral blood, sampled 28 days after the second AZD1222 dose. The J gene is TRBJ2-7, the V gene TRBV3-1 (or the pseudogene TRBV3-2); D may be TRBD2 (6 bases). The TCR comes from an adult who received the AZD1222 COVID-19 vaccine. CDR3 sequence (DNA): TGTGCCAGCAGCTCCCGGAGGGGCAGCTACGAGCAGTACTTC. Protein product: CASSSRRGSYEQYF.